Shown below are 29 T cell receptor beta chains from a single sample sequenced in a study of cytomegalovirus exposure and HLA in healthy donors. Primers included in the PCR were 60 Vbeta and 13 Jbeta primers. Assay: immunoSEQ multiplex PCR; the TCRdb copy retains only in-frame clones and omits some. The sample lists under 200,000 clones; roughly 78% were seen once. Sequencing input: PBMCs. These receptors were obtained from a man aged 40-49 years in good health and CMV-seronegative.

The rearrangement links TRBV5-1 to TRBJ2-5, with D possibly matching TRBD2 (7 bases). Between the trimmed V and J ends, which lost 0 bases and 6 bases, there was a span of 27 bases. This CDR3 region has 19 residues. Germline V gives CDR1 SGHRS, CDR2 YFSETQ. The CDR3 sequence: CASSLEREGGRTVLKTQYF. The CDR3 bases are TGCGCCAGCAGCTTGGAGAGGGAGGGGGGAAGAACAGTCCTGAAGACCCAGTACTTC.

The chain links TRBV27 to TRBJ2-7; no clear D. The CDR3 length is 13 residues. Germline V gene data show CDR1 as MNHEY and CDR2 as SMNVEV (reference sequence). The germline V and J ends were trimmed by 5 bases and 4 bases, with 12 bases remaining between them. CDR3 bases: TGTGCCAGCAGTCCCCGAATGAGGTACGAGCAGTACTTC. Its protein is CASSPRMRYEQYF.

This sequence joins TRBV7-2 and TRBJ2-5, with 8 bases lining up with TRBD2. Losses at the gene ends were 1 base for V and 6 bases for J; bases not matched to a gene: 7. The CDR3 totals 15 residues. The germline V gene encodes CDR1 SGHTA and CDR2 FQGNSA. CDR3 loop: CASSLEPGGAKTQYF. Written as DNA, the CDR3 is TGTGCCAGCAGCTTAGAGCCCGGGGGGGCAAAGACCCAGTACTTC. Together with reference TRBV7-2 and TRBJ2-5, the CDR3 gives the full variable domain: GAGVSQSPSNKVTEKGKDVELRCDPISGHTALYWYRQSLGQGLEFLIYFQGNSAPDKSGLPSDRFSAERTGGSVSTLTIQRTQQEDSAVYLCASSLEPGGAKTQYFGPGTRLLVL.

The chain recombines TRBV19 with TRBJ2-2, with 10 bases fitting TRBD1. The CDR3 sequence is 16 residues long. Germline CDR1 LNHDA, CDR2 SQIVND (reference sequence). Trimming at V came to 1 base and at J to 6 bases, leaving 5 bases not matched to a gene. The CDR3 here is CASSIGGGQGPGELFF. The CDR3 DNA is TGTGCCAGTAGTATAGGGGGGGGACAGGGGCCCGGGGAGCTGTTTTTT.

J is TRBJ1-3 and V is TRBV6-1, with 7 bases lining up with TRBD1. With V trimmed by 7 bases and J by 3 bases, 9 bases remained unmatched. CDR1 MNHNS and CDR2 SASEGT come from the germline V gene. The CDR3 has 15 amino acids. CDR3 protein: CASTQGVMGGNTIYF. The CDR3 DNA reads TGTGCCAGCACCCAGGGGGTGATGGGTGGAAACACCATATATTTT.

The chain joins TRBV1 to TRBJ2-2; the DNA was not compared with TRBD2, the D call given in the table. TRBV1 is flagged as a pseudogene. This CDR3 is 17 amino acids long. CDR3 protein: CTSSRNRDSRNTGELFF. CDR3 in DNA: TGCACCAGCAGTCGCAATCGGGACTCTAGGAACACCGGGGAGCTGTTTTTT.

The chain recombines TRBV5-1 with TRBJ2-5, with D tentatively TRBD1 (7 bases). The J call is uncertain, as TRBJ2-7 better fits the DNA end. The germline gives CDR1 SGHRS, CDR2 YFSETQ. This CDR3 spans 12 amino acids. CDR3 bases: TGCGCCAGCAGCTATCAGGGGGGCGAGCAGTACTTC. Amino acids: CASSYQGGEQYF.

This clone was counted only a few times. The chain recombines TRBV7-8 with TRBJ2-7; tentative D call: TRBD2 (6 bases). The CDR3 has 16 residues. V was trimmed by 6 bases and J by 3 bases, leaving 21 bases between them. CDR1 and CDR2 from the germline V gene are SGHVS and FQNEAQ. The CDR3 spells CASSSPGLEVIYEQYF. The CDR3 DNA follows: TGTGCCAGCAGTTCTCCGGGACTTGAGGTGATCTACGAGCAGTACTTC.

In its sample, this clone was seen once. This chain links TRBV6-5 with TRBJ2-1; D is ambiguous. The CDR3 sequence is 14 residues long. V lost 0 bases to trimming and J lost 9 bases, with 12 bases between them. Germline CDR1 reads MNHEY; CDR2 reads SVGAGI. The CDR3 loop is CASSYSAPGGEQFF. In DNA form, the CDR3 reads TGTGCCAGCAGTTACTCGGCGCCAGGTGGTGAGCAGTTCTTC.

The CDR3 bases are TGTGCCAGCCGCGAGGAGGGTATTAGCAATCAGCCCCAGCATTTT. This translates into CASREEGISNQPQHF. This chain links TRBV6-5 with TRBJ1-5, with D hard to call. V was cut by 8 bases and J by 0 bases, with 14 bases left in between. The CDR3 has 15 amino acids. Looked up from germline, CDR1 is MNHEY and CDR2 is SVGAGI.

The chain uses TRBV19 and TRBJ1-5; 11 bases match TRBD1. This CDR3 is built from 16 residues. Per germline, CDR1 LNHDA and CDR2 SQIVND (reference sequence). Trimming at V came to 9 bases and at J to 5 bases, leaving 12 bases not matched to a gene. The chain's CDR3 is CASRDSDRGLYQPQHF. The CDR3 DNA follows: TGTGCCAGCCGAGACTCGGACAGGGGGCTCTATCAGCCCCAGCATTTT.

This clone was recorded only once. This sequence joins TRBV5-1 and TRBJ2-7, with D uncertain. The V gene's germline CDR1 is SGHRS and CDR2 YFSETQ. There are 15 residues in the CDR3. V was shortened by 3 bases and J by 2 bases, with 15 bases between the two germline ends. CDR3 bases: TGCGCCAGCAGCTCTCTCATCTTGGGCACCTACGAGCAGTACTTC. It is translated as CASSSLILGTYEQYF.

In DNA, the CDR3 is TGTGCCAGCAGTGATGAGGTACAAGAGACCCAGTACTTC. This sequence encodes CASSDEVQETQYF. The rearrangement links TRBV6-5 to TRBJ2-5; D not resolved. The CDR3 has 13 residues. V lost 5 bases, J lost 2 bases, and 9 bases lay in between. CDR1 MNHEY and CDR2 SVGAGI come from the germline V gene.

The chain couples TRBV6-6 to TRBJ2-6; 10 bases are shared with TRBD1. The V gene end was trimmed by 6 bases and the J gene end by 4 bases; junction bases not matched to a gene: 6. Germline CDR1 reads MNHNY; CDR2 reads SVGAGI (reference sequence). The CDR3 has 16 residues. In DNA, the CDR3 is TGTGCCAGCAGACGGGACAGGGGATGGGGGGCCAACGTCCTGACTTTC. Encoded protein: CASRRDRGWGANVLTF.

The chain is built from TRBV18 and TRBJ2-2; 10 bases map to TRBD2. The CDR3 totals 21 residues. Germline assignment: CDR1 KGHSH and CDR2 LQKENI. Trimming cost V 3 bases and J 7 bases; bases outside gene matches: 23. The CDR3, as DNA: TGTGCCAGCTCACCCCCGGGACCAGGGAGCGGGAGGGTCGGAATTGACGGGGAGCTGTTTTTT. Translation: CASSPPGPGSGRVGIDGELFF.

The chain uses TRBV19 and TRBJ2-7, with 10 nucleotides matching TRBD1. From germline, CDR1 is LNHDA and CDR2 SQIVND (reference sequence). The CDR3 has 15 amino acids. V shed 3 bases and J 5 bases; nucleotides not matched to a gene: 7. The CDR3 nucleotides read TGTGCCAGTAGTATTAGCGGGACAGGGGCCCACGAGCAGTACTTC. Translated: CASSISGTGAHEQYF. The full variable domain, completed using reference TRBV19 and TRBJ2-7, is DGGITQSPKYLFRKEGQNVTLSCEQNLNHDAMYWYRQDPGQGLRLIYYSQIVNDFQKGDIAEGYSVSREKKESFPLTVTSAQKNPTAFYLCASSISGTGAHEQYFGPGTRLTVT.

CDR3 bases: TGTGCCAGTTTGACAGGGAGCTATGGCTACACCTTC. It translates to CASLTGSYGYTF. This chain connects TRBV19 to TRBJ1-2; 7 bases agree with TRBD1. The CDR3 loop spans 12 amino acids. Germline V CDR1 and CDR2: LNHDA, SQIVND (reference sequence). J gave up 4 bases and V 8 bases, and 4 bases lay outside the gene matches.

V gene TRBV5-1 combines with J gene TRBJ2-7, with TRBD1 matching 9 bases. The CDR3 is 15 residues long. The trim removed 0 bases at V and 1 base at J, leaving 2 bases unmatched. Germline CDR1 and CDR2: SGHRS and YFSETQ. The CDR3 DNA reads TGCGCCAGCAGCTTGGGGGGGACAGGGTCCTACGAGCAGTACTTC. Translated, it gives CASSLGGTGSYEQYF.

Of note for this clone: The junction shows a germline mismatch at one end, possibly a read error. The chain employs TRBV7-9 and TRBJ2-7, with 11 bases lining up with TRBD2. The germline V gene has CDR1 SEHNR and CDR2 FQNEAQ (reference sequence). This CDR3 region has 14 residues. As DNA, the CDR3 is TGTTCCAGCAGCTTGACTAGCGGGATCGACGAGCAGTACTTC. It is translated as CSSSLTSGIDEQYF. Supplemented by reference TRBV7-9 and TRBJ2-7, the full variable domain reads DTGVSQNPRHKITKRGQNVTFRCDPISEHNRLYWYRQTLGQGPEFLTYFQNEAQLEKSRLLSDRFSAERPKGSFSTLEIQRTEQGDSAMYLCSSSLTSGIDEQYFGPGTRLTVT.

The CDR3 sequence is CASSLSGTGVSTQYF. The CDR3 bases are TGCGCCAGCAGCCTTTCCGGGACAGGGGTTTCAACCCAGTACTTC. The chain combines TRBV4-1 with TRBJ2-5, with 10 bases fitting TRBD1. CDR1 MGHRA and CDR2 YSYEKL come from the germline V gene. The CDR3 is made up of 15 amino acids. Trimming took 4 bases from V and 8 from J; bases not matched to a gene: 10.

V gene TRBV4-2 combines with J gene TRBJ2-7; 10 bases line up with TRBD1. Germline CDR1 reads LGHNA; CDR2 reads YNFKEQ. This CDR3 has 15 residues. With 0 bases clipped from V and 5 bases from J, the junction kept 4 bases outside the gene matches. The CDR3 loop reads CASSQEGTGEDEQYF. CDR3 in DNA: TGTGCCAGCAGCCAAGAGGGGACAGGGGAGGACGAGCAGTACTTC.

The rearrangement links TRBV16 to TRBJ2-2, with D unresolved. The CDR3 loop spans 15 amino acids. Per the germline V gene, CDR1 is KGHSY and CDR2 is FQNENV. The ends were cut back, 0 bases at V and 5 bases at J, with 10 bases in the middle. In nucleotides, the CDR3 is TGTGCCAGCAGCCAATCGAACATTGATACCGGGGAGCTGTTTTTT. Protein: CASSQSNIDTGELFF.

The chain is built from TRBV5-1 and TRBJ2-2; D not certain. The CDR3 is made up of 13 amino acids. Germline V CDR1 and CDR2: SGHRS, YFSETQ. V lost 2 bases, J lost 4 bases, and 6 bases lay in between. CDR3 sequence (DNA): TGCGCCAGCAGCTTAAAACTCACCGGGGAGCTGTTTTTT. The encoded protein is CASSLKLTGELFF.

The chain uses TRBV2 and TRBJ2-1; D is perhaps TRBD2 (6 bases). This CDR3 contains 15 residues. The V and J ends lost 6 bases and 9 bases respectively, with 21 bases between them. Germline assignment: CDR1 SNHLY and CDR2 FYNNEI. CDR3 nucleotide sequence: TGTGCCAGCAGGGAAACTATGCTCGCGGGGAGTGAGCAGTTCTTC. It translates to CASRETMLAGSEQFF.

A single count supports this clone. V usage is TRBV4-2 and J usage is TRBJ2-7, with 11 bases fitting TRBD1. The CDR3 totals 15 residues. Germline V CDR1 and CDR2: LGHNA, YNFKEQ. The J segment lost 5 bases and the V segment lost 3 bases, leaving 6 bases of the junction unmatched. The CDR3: CASSHRTGGSDEQYF. CDR3 nucleotide sequence: TGTGCCAGCAGCCACCGGACAGGGGGCAGCGACGAGCAGTACTTC.

This chain joins TRBV6-6 and TRBJ2-4, with unresolved D. CDR1 MNHNY and CDR2 SVGAGI come from the germline V gene (reference sequence). This CDR3 region has 11 residues. V lost 3 bases to trimming and J lost 14 bases, with 11 bases between them. In DNA, the CDR3 is TGTGCCAGCAGTTATACGTTAAACAAGTACTTC. This gives the protein CASSYTLNKYF.

The V and J genes are TRBV5-4 and TRBJ1-1, with D possibly being TRBD1 (6 bases). Trimming left V 4 bases short and J 4 bases short, with 14 bases between. The CDR3 totals 14 residues. Per the germline V gene, CDR1 is SGHNT and CDR2 is YYREEE (reference sequence). In DNA form, the CDR3 reads TGTGCCAGCAGCCCCGGGAGGGGGAGCACTGAAGCTTTCTTT. This translates into CASSPGRGSTEAFF. Full variable domain (outside the CDR3, taken from reference TRBV5-4 and TRBJ1-1): ETGVTQSPTHLIKTRGQQVTLRCSSQSGHNTVSWYQQALGQGPQFIFQYYREEENGRGNFPPRFSGLQFPNYSSELNVNALELDDSALYLCASSPGRGSTEAFFGQGTRLTVV.

The V gene is TRBV5-1, the J gene TRBJ1-1; TRBD1 agrees at 8 bases. The J segment lost 1 base and the V segment lost 0 bases, leaving 8 bases of the junction unmatched. CDR3 length equals 17 residues. CDR1 is SGHRS, CDR2 YFSETQ, per germline. This chain's CDR3 is CASSLEAQGGGNTEAFF. CDR3 in DNA: TGCGCCAGCAGCTTGGAGGCACAGGGGGGCGGGAACACTGAAGCTTTCTTT.

This chain connects TRBV27 to TRBJ2-5; TRBD2 matches at 8 bases. The assigned J gene may be wrong: the sequence end matches TRBJ2-7 better. Germline V CDR1 and CDR2: MNHEY, SMNVEV (reference sequence). The CDR3 has 16 residues. CDR3 amino acids: CASSFGLGTRPYEQYF. CDR3 in DNA: TGTGCCAGCAGTTTTGGCCTGGGGACTAGGCCCTACGAGCAGTACTTC.